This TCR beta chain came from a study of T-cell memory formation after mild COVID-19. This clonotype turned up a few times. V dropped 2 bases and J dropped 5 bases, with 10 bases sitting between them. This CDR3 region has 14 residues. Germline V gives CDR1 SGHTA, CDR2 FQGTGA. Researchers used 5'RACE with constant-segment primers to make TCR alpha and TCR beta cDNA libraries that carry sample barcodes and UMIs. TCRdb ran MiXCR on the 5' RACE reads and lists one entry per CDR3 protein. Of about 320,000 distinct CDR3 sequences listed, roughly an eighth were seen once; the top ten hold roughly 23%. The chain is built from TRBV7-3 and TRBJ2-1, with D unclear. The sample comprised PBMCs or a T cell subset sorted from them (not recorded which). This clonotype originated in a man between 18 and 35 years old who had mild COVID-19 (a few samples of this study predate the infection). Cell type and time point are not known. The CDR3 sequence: CASSLQVVHNEQFF. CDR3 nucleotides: TGTGCCAGCAGCTTACAGGTCGTACACAATGAGCAGTTCTTC.